Sequencing of this T cell receptor beta chain was carried out in a study of shared clonotypes between healthy human individuals. A remark on this clone: Its antigen is as yet unknown.

Naive CD8 cells were CD45RO-negative, positively selected for CCR7, excluding terminally differentiated effector memory CD45RA+ cells. Recent vaccinations or acute infections were absent in the healthy HIV-negative adult donors. Regarding the study as a whole: Richness estimates generally favored naive over memory subsets.

Investigators spread the genomic DNA of each subset evenly over several immunoSEQ plates. Clones were read by immunoSEQ multiplex PCR, and TCRdb kept only the in-frame ones, dropping some. Altogether roughly 2.1 million clones are present, just over 90% being singletons, with the ten largest covering roughly 1.7%. CDR1 SGHAT and CDR2 FQNNGV come from the germline V gene. CDR3 length equals 16 residues. V lost 1 base and J lost 3, with 13 bases in between. Sequenced material: naive CD8+ T cells from PBMCs. The receptor was isolated from a young man in good health. Some clones in this sample may be carry-over from other donors' samples. This chain links TRBV11-2 with TRBJ2-1; D might be TRBD2 (5 bases). The CDR3 reads CASSLAIEGYYNEQFF. CDR3 DNA sequence: TGTGCCAGCAGCTTAGCTATCGAGGGTTACTACAATGAGCAGTTCTTC.